This T cell receptor (beta chain) was found in a study of regulatory T cells in long-lasting Graves disease. Study-wide results and limits: Persistent disease was associated with favored TRBV28 usage and with favored use of TRBJ1-2 and TRBJ2-5.

Building the TCR beta libraries relied on iRepertoire HTBI primers, and CDR3 regions underwent Arm-PCR. TCRdb passed the multiplex PCR reads through MiXCR, listing each CDR3 protein once. The sample lists over 300,000 distinct CDR3 sequences, 15% to 19% occurring once. This clonotype was recorded at least ten times. What it binds is not known. Per germline, CDR1 KGHDR and CDR2 SFDVKD. The CDR3 loop spans 15 amino acids. V lost 4 bases to trimming and J lost 6 bases; unmatched junction nucleotides: 7. As to time point: newly diagnosed GD, antithyroid drugs for less than 3 months. PBMC RNA was the source of the TCR library.

The source of this sequence is a female donor with Graves disease. The V gene is TRBV24-1, the J gene TRBJ2-1; 8 nucleotides agree with TRBD1. The specimen comprised peripheral blood mononuclear cells (PBMCs), sampled at new diagnosis, from a patient treated with antithyroid drugs. CDR3 nucleotide sequence: TGTGCCACCAGTGACTATCTCGGACAGGGCAATGAGCAGTTCTTC. Protein product: CATSDYLGQGNEQFF.